The entry below gives a single T cell receptor beta chain sequence along with its context. Germline CDR1 and CDR2: SQVTM and ANQGSEA. With 6 bases removed from V and 1 base from J, the gap between germline ends came to 12 bases. The CDR3 totals 13 residues. The source of the sample is a study of blood T cell repertoires in COVID-19. Study overall: T cells, B-cell-depleted T cells, or PBMCs provided the cDNA or gDNA that served as material.

Clones were sequenced by immunoSEQ multiplex PCR, and TCRdb holds only the in-frame ones, with some missing. The table has 250,000 to 350,000 clones, around 89% seen once. The TCR originated in a man in his thirties or forties with acute or convalescent COVID-19. This chain links TRBV29-1 with TRBJ1-1; unclear D gene. The specimen sequenced was peripheral blood. The CDR3 bases are TGCAGCGTGGACGGACGGGAGAACACTGAAGCTTTCTTT. The encoded protein is CSVDGRENTEAFF.